Below, 5 T cell receptor beta chains from the same sample are listed, as sequenced in a study of B cell selection in AIRE deficiency. Regulatory T cells were sorted as CD4+CD25hiCD127low/negative. Data came from immunoSEQ multiplex PCR; TCRdb stores just in-frame clones and leaves some out. This sample yields around 26,000 clones, of which over 80% are seen a single time; 1.1% belongs to the top ten. Sequencing was carried out using CD4+CD25+ Tregs sorted from PBMCs. Receptors were obtained from a human donor in good health.

The chain couples TRBV10-1 to TRBJ2-2, with D perhaps given as TRBD1 or TRBD2 (5 bases each). V lost 4 bases to trimming and J lost 2 bases, with 17 bases between them. The germline V gene has CDR1 WNHNN and CDR2 SYGVQD (reference sequence). The CDR3 totals 17 residues. CDR3 DNA sequence: TGCGCCAGCAGTGCTCTAGAACGGGGCCTCAACACCGGGGAGCTGTTTTTT. Protein: CASSALERGLNTGELFF.

This clone is medium-sized. This sequence joins TRBV7-9 and TRBJ1-2, with D unclear. The CDR3 contains 12 residues. In germline, CDR1 is SEHNR, CDR2 FQNEAQ (reference sequence). V was cut by 2 bases and J by 2 bases, with 3 bases left in between. Here the CDR3 reads CASSLQNYGYTF. In DNA form, the CDR3 reads TGTGCCAGCAGCTTACAAAACTATGGCTACACCTTC. Using reference TRBV7-9 and TRBJ1-2 for the parts outside the CDR3, the full variable domain is DTGVSQNPRHKITKRGQNVTFRCDPISEHNRLYWYRQTLGQGPEFLTYFQNEAQLEKSRLLSDRFSAERPKGSFSTLEIQRTEQGDSAMYLCASSLQNYGYTFGSGTRLTVV.

This clone was recorded once. Written as DNA, the CDR3 is TGTGCCAGCAGTTCGGACAGGGTCGGCTACGAGCAGTACTTC. The encoded protein is CASSSDRVGYEQYF. The genes are TRBV6-5 and TRBJ2-7; 8 positions agree with TRBD1. Germline assignment: CDR1 MNHEY and CDR2 SVGAGI. CDR3 length equals 14 residues. Losses at the gene ends were 4 bases for V and 3 bases for J; bases not matched to a gene: 5.

The chain recombines TRBV11-3 with TRBJ2-5; the D gene is possibly TRBD1 (6 bases). The V and J ends lost 0 bases and 4 bases respectively, with 9 bases between them. The germline CDR1 and CDR2 sequences are SGHNT and YENEEA. The CDR3 totals 14 residues. The CDR3 region is CASSLDTGLETQYF. The CDR3 DNA is TGTGCCAGCAGCTTAGACACAGGGTTAGAGACCCAGTACTTC.

V usage is TRBV23-1 and J usage is TRBJ2-6, with 8 bases that match TRBD2. TRBV23-1 is filed as an ORF, its function uncertain. This CDR3 is built from 17 residues. V gave up 2 bases and J gave up 8 bases; unmatched junction bases: 11. DNA of the CDR3: TGCGCCAGCAGTCAAGGTAAAAGGGCGGGGGGAACCAACGTCCTGACTTTC. Protein: CASSQGKRAGGTNVLTF.